The 20 T cell receptor beta chains below were found in one sample sequenced in a study of cytomegalovirus exposure and HLA in healthy donors. The primer mix had 60 Vbeta and 13 Jbeta primers. Data came from immunoSEQ multiplex PCR; TCRdb stores just in-frame clones and leaves some out. The sample lists about 96,000 clones, about three quarters occurring once. The specimen sequenced was PBMCs. Every receptor here comes from a man aged 50-59 years in good health and CMV-seropositive.

The J gene is TRBJ1-2, the V gene TRBV7-9; unclear D gene. CDR3 length: 12 amino acids. Germline V lookup: CDR1 SEHNR, CDR2 FQNEAQ (reference sequence). V was pared by 6 bases and J by 8 bases, with 13 bases between. The DNA of the CDR3 is TGTGCCAGCAGTACGGGTGAAGGAGGCTACACCTTC. Its translation is CASSTGEGGYTF.

V and J are TRBV9 and TRBJ2-5; 15 bases line up with TRBD2. This CDR3 comprises 17 residues. With V trimmed by 4 bases and J by 2 bases, 6 bases remained unmatched. Germline V lookup: CDR1 SGDLS, CDR2 YYNGEE. The CDR3 sequence: CASSSGTSGGTQETQYF. CDR3 bases: TGTGCCAGCAGCTCAGGGACTAGCGGGGGGACTCAAGAGACCCAGTACTTC.

This chain joins TRBV11-2 and TRBJ2-5, with TRBD2 matching 7 bases. The CDR3 loop spans 12 amino acids. The V and J ends lost 6 bases and 3 bases, in that order; junction bases with no gene match: 1. The V gene's germline CDR1 is SGHAT and CDR2 FQNNGV. The CDR3 spells CASSRGEETQYF. CDR3 nucleotide sequence: TGTGCCAGCAGTCGGGGGGAAGAGACCCAGTACTTC.

The V call is TRBV30, the J call TRBJ1-2; 7 bases map to TRBD1. This CDR3 contains 12 residues. Trimming removed 4 bases from V and 10 bases from J; junction bases left unmatched: 9. The germline CDR1 and CDR2 sequences are GTSNPN and SVGIG (reference sequence). The CDR3 loop is CAWTHDRVVYTF. CDR3 nucleotide sequence: TGTGCCTGGACCCACGACAGGGTAGTCTACACCTTC.

Concerning this clone itself: A junction end diverges from the germline sequence, so it may reflect a read error. The chain employs TRBV19 and TRBJ1-2; 12 nucleotides align to TRBD1. The germline CDR1 and CDR2 sequences are LNHDA and SQIVND (reference sequence). The CDR3 totals 15 residues. The CDR3 DNA is TGTGCCAGTAGCCAAGGGGGACAGGGGGCAACTGGCTACCCCTTC. As protein: CASSQGGQGATGYPF.

This clone was observed a handful of times. The chain links TRBV9 to TRBJ2-3; 7 nucleotides line up with TRBD1. V shed 0 bases, J shed 1 base, and the junction held 2 bases outside the gene matches. Per the germline V gene, CDR1 is SGDLS and CDR2 is YYNGEE. The CDR3 spans 15 residues. DNA for the CDR3: TGTGCCAGCAGCGTAGAGGGGACAGGCACAGATACGCAGTATTTT. Translated: CASSVEGTGTDTQYF.

The rearrangement uses TRBV29-1 and TRBJ1-1; weak D call: TRBD1 (6 bases). V lost 0 bases, J lost 4 bases, and 15 bases lay in between. Germline values: CDR1 SQVTM, CDR2 ANQGSEA. This CDR3 spans 15 amino acids. Here the CDR3 DNA reads TGCAGCGTTGAAGATAATACAGGGAGAGGCACTGAAGCTTTCTTT. It encodes CSVEDNTGRGTEAFF.

J is TRBJ2-2 and V is TRBV6-5, with 8 bases lining up with TRBD1. The CDR3 extends over 14 amino acids. V dropped 11 bases and J dropped 1; count of bases not matched to a gene: 6. CDR1 is MNHEY, CDR2 SVGAGI, per germline. In nucleotides, the CDR3 is TGTGCCGCCCGGACAGGGTGGAACACCGGGGAGCTGTTTTTT. It specifies CAARTGWNTGELFF.

The chain has TRBV12-5 and TRBJ2-2, with D tentatively TRBD2 (5 bases). The CDR3 is made up of 13 amino acids. Per the germline V gene, CDR1 is LGHNT and CDR2 is FRNRAP. V was cut by 6 bases and J by 6 bases, with 11 bases left in between. The CDR3 region is CASGDDGAGELFF. CDR3 bases: TGTGCTAGTGGAGACGACGGGGCCGGGGAGCTGTTTTTT.

The genes are TRBV5-1 and TRBJ2-2; 7 bases align to TRBD2. V shed 3 bases and J 0 bases; nucleotides not matched to a gene: 2. CDR1 and CDR2 (germline): SGHRS, YFSETQ. The CDR3 totals 15 residues. The CDR3: CASSWTSSNTGELFF. The CDR3, as DNA: TGCGCCAGCAGCTGGACTAGTTCGAACACCGGGGAGCTGTTTTTT.

The chain recombines TRBV5-1 with TRBJ2-5; 7 bases fit TRBD1. V was pared by 5 bases and J by 5 bases, with 9 bases of the junction left unmatched. The CDR3 is 14 residues long. CDR1 SGHRS and CDR2 YFSETQ come from the germline V gene. Here the CDR3 reads CASSFAGGGETQYF. The CDR3 DNA reads as TGCGCCAGCAGTTTCGCAGGGGGTGGGGAGACCCAGTACTTC.

This chain links TRBV28 with TRBJ1-4, with 7 bases that match TRBD1. CDR3 length equals 16 residues. Germline assignment: CDR1 MDHEN and CDR2 SYDVKM. J lost 0 bases, V lost 6 bases, and 7 bases had no gene match. CDR3 in DNA: TGTGCCAGCAGCACACTTGGGACAGCAACTAATGAAAAACTGTTTTTT. It yields the protein CASSTLGTATNEKLFF.

The rearrangement joins TRBV14 to TRBJ1-2, with 7 bases lining up with TRBD1. Germline V gives CDR1 SGHDN, CDR2 FVKESK. This CDR3 is 13 amino acids long. J was trimmed by 7 bases and V by 4 bases; bases with no gene match: 6. The CDR3 nucleotides read TGTGCCAGCAGCCCCGACCCAGGGGGTGGCTACACCTTC. This translates into CASSPDPGGGYTF.

The table lists this clone with a few counts. This sequence joins TRBV28 and TRBJ2-3; 8 bases match TRBD1. There are 15 residues in the CDR3. Germline assignment: CDR1 MDHEN and CDR2 SYDVKM. The V segment lost 6 bases and the J segment 4 bases; nucleotides outside the gene matches: 9. The CDR3 region is CASSPGQGSSDTQYF. The CDR3, as DNA: TGTGCCAGCAGCCCTGGACAGGGATCCTCAGATACGCAGTATTTT.

In nucleotides, the CDR3 is TGTGCCTCACTAGCGGGGTTCACAGATACGCAGTATTTT. Its protein is CASLAGFTDTQYF. The chain links TRBV10-3 to TRBJ2-3; 10 bases are a match to TRBD2. CDR3 length equals 13 residues. V lost 11 bases and J lost 2; bases outside the gene matches: 4. Germline V lookup: CDR1 ENHRY, CDR2 SYGVKD.

V gene TRBV7-8 combines with J gene TRBJ2-2, with D possibly TRBD2 on 6 matching bases. This CDR3 region has 17 residues. The germline CDR1 and CDR2 sequences are SGHVS and FQNEAQ. Trimming stripped 7 bases from V and 4 bases from J, with 22 bases between. CDR3 residues: CASIRMGGATPTGELFF. In DNA form, the CDR3 reads TGTGCCAGCATCAGAATGGGGGGAGCAACCCCCACCGGGGAGCTGTTTTTT.

This clone showed up just a few times. The V call is TRBV7-2, the J call TRBJ2-7, with TRBD2 identical over 9 bases. Trimming at V came to 5 bases and at J to 2 bases, leaving 7 bases not matched to a gene. The CDR3 spans 15 residues. Germline CDR1 is SGHTA and CDR2 is FQGNSA. CDR3 in amino acids: CASSPEGGGAYEQYF. DNA of the CDR3: TGTGCCAGCAGCCCAGAGGGCGGGGGGGCCTACGAGCAGTACTTC.

This rearrangement joins TRBV7-9 to TRBJ1-2; D uncertain. The CDR3 is 14 amino acids. Looked up from germline, CDR1 is SEHNR and CDR2 is FQNEAQ (reference sequence). V was trimmed by 2 bases and J by 2 bases, leaving 9 bases between them. The CDR3 sequence: CASSLSGGNYGYTF. The CDR3 DNA is TGTGCCAGCAGCTTATCAGGAGGAAACTATGGCTACACCTTC.

This chain links TRBV7-8 with TRBJ2-7, with D perhaps TRBD2 (6 bases). The germline CDR1 and CDR2 sequences are SGHVS and FQNEAQ. V was cut by 5 bases and J by 2 bases, with 16 bases left in between. The CDR3 sequence is 15 residues long. The CDR3 loop reads CASSPEAGSAYEQYF. CDR3 coding DNA: TGTGCCAGCAGCCCGGAAGCGGGCTCCGCCTACGAGCAGTACTTC.

V is TRBV27 and J is TRBJ1-4; 11 nucleotides agree with TRBD1. The CDR3 sequence is 15 residues long. Germline CDR1 reads MNHEY; CDR2 reads SMNVEV (reference sequence). The trim removed 7 bases at V and 7 bases at J, leaving 8 bases unmatched. CDR3 loop: CASTRTGTGGEKLFF. The CDR3 coding sequence is TGTGCCAGCACTCGAACCGGGACAGGGGGTGAAAAACTGTTTTTT.